This T cell receptor (beta chain) is from a study of T cell responses to AZD1222 COVID-19 vaccine. Per the germline V gene, CDR1 is LNHNV and CDR2 is YYDKDF (reference sequence). The V segment lost 0 bases and the J segment 8 bases; nucleotides outside the gene matches: 7. The CDR3 spans 16 residues. Some clones are missing from TCRdb's copy, which holds only in-frame ones; the method was immunoSEQ multiplex PCR. The table includes 130,000 to 150,000 clones, 90% to 95% detected once. Sequences were derived from peripheral blood, sampled on day 0 of AZD1222 vaccination. This sequence was found in an adult in good health. The J gene is TRBJ1-6, the V gene TRBV15; 7 positions match TRBD1. CDR3 loop: CATSRDIQGNDSPLHF. The DNA for the CDR3 is TGTGCCACCAGCAGAGATATACAGGGGAACGATTCACCCCTCCACTTT.